Following are 21 T cell receptor beta chains from one sample sequenced in a study of cytomegalovirus exposure and HLA in healthy donors. PCR was performed using 60 Vbeta and 13 Jbeta primers. The repertoire was sequenced with immunoSEQ multiplex PCR; TCRdb's copy has only in-frame clones and lacks some. The sample lists about 170,000 clones, more than 70% occurring once. The specimen was PBMCs. The receptor set was obtained from a male donor in good health and CMV-seronegative.

The gene calls are TRBV18 and TRBJ1-2; the D gene is possibly TRBD1 (5 bases). Trimming cost V 0 bases and J 2 bases, with 10 bases left between them. The germline CDR1 and CDR2 sequences are KGHSH and LQKENI. The CDR3 consists of 15 residues. The CDR3 loop is CASSPPSTDNYGYTF. The CDR3, as DNA: TGTGCCAGCTCACCACCCTCGACAGACAACTATGGCTACACCTTC.

This clone was detected a few times. As DNA, the CDR3 is TGTGCCAGCAGTCACAGGGCCTACGAGCAGTACTTC. Its translation: CASSHRAYEQYF. The V call is TRBV2, the J call TRBJ2-7; D perhaps matches TRBD1 (6 bases). The V gene lost 5 bases and the J gene lost 2 bases, with 7 bases spanning the gap. CDR1 SNHLY and CDR2 FYNNEI come from the germline V gene. The CDR3 extends over 12 amino acids. Drawing the rest from reference TRBV2 and TRBJ2-7, the complete variable domain is EPEVTQTPSHQVTQMGQEVILRCVPISNHLYFYWYRQILGQKVEFLVSFYNNEISEKSEIFDDQFSVERPDGSNFTLKIRSTKLEDSAMYFCASSHRAYEQYFGPGTRLTVT.

The table lists this clone with a count of one. V and J are TRBV30 and TRBJ1-2; 9 nucleotides align to TRBD1. V lost 7 bases, J lost 4 bases, and 4 bases stayed unmatched. The germline CDR1 and CDR2 sequences are GTSNPN and SVGIG (reference sequence). The CDR3 loop spans 12 amino acids. This CDR3 is CAYQTGGYGYTF. In DNA, the CDR3 is TGTGCCTACCAGACAGGGGGCTATGGCTACACCTTC.

The chain couples TRBV4-1 to TRBJ1-4; D is uncertain. The CDR3 length is 16 residues. Trimming shortened V by 5 bases and J by 4 bases, and 17 bases separated the two germline ends. CDR1 is MGHRA and CDR2 is YSYEKL in the germline V gene. In nucleotides, the CDR3 is TGCGCCAGCAGCGAAGGGTCCGCGGGGTTTAATGAAAAACTGTTTTTT. It translates to CASSEGSAGFNEKLFF.

This chain joins TRBV7-2 and TRBJ2-7; a possible D gene is TRBD2 (6 bases). The V end was cut by 8 bases, the J end by 1 base, with 9 bases between. Germline V lookup: CDR1 SGHTA, CDR2 FQGNSA. The CDR3 runs to 12 residues. CDR3 residues: CASSGLSYEQYF. The CDR3 DNA sequence: TGTGCCAGCTCGGGACTTTCCTACGAGCAGTACTTC.

CDR3 amino acids: CASSRRDRGTYEQYF. The CDR3 nucleotides read TGTGCCAGTAGTAGAAGGGACAGGGGGACCTACGAGCAGTACTTC. The chain combines TRBV19 with TRBJ2-7; TRBD1 matches 11 bases. Germline CDR1 reads LNHDA; CDR2 reads SQIVND (reference sequence). The CDR3 consists of 15 residues. Trimming at V came to 4 bases and at J to 2 bases, leaving 4 bases not matched to a gene.

CDR3 region: CASAIGGETQYF. The CDR3 coding sequence is TGTGCCAGCGCGATCGGCGGTGAGACCCAGTACTTC. The chain recombines TRBV7-9 with TRBJ2-5, with D unresolved. The V gene's germline CDR1 is SEHNR and CDR2 FQNEAQ (reference sequence). This CDR3 is 12 amino acids long. Deletions cut 8 bases from V and 5 bases from J, with 12 bases between.

This clone has a handful of counts. The chain employs TRBV7-9 and TRBJ2-7, with TRBD1 identical over 9 bases. The germline V gene has CDR1 SEHNR and CDR2 FQNEAQ (reference sequence). CDR3 length: 13 amino acids. J lost 6 bases, V lost 1 base, and 1 base had no gene match. The DNA for the CDR3 is TGTGCCAGCAGCTTAGGGGGACAGGGCGAGCAGTACTTC. It translates to CASSLGGQGEQYF. The complete variable domain, with remaining parts taken from reference TRBV7-9 and TRBJ2-7, reads DTGVSQNPRHKITKRGQNVTFRCDPISEHNRLYWYRQTLGQGPEFLTYFQNEAQLEKSRLLSDRFSAERPKGSFSTLEIQRTEQGDSAMYLCASSLGGQGEQYFGPGTRLTVT.

V is TRBV4-3 and J is TRBJ2-3, with TRBD2 as a possible D gene (6 bases). With 0 bases removed from V and 1 base from J, the gap between germline ends came to 14 bases. This CDR3 is built from 17 residues. CDR1 and CDR2 (germline): LGHNA, YSLEER. The CDR3 region has the DNA TGCGCCAGCAGCCAAGAAAGCCGGGGACTTGGCACAGATACGCAGTATTTT. It translates to CASSQESRGLGTDTQYF.

The rearrangement links TRBV7-6 to TRBJ2-5; 8 bases line up with TRBD2. There are 17 residues in the CDR3. The germline gives CDR1 SGHVS, CDR2 FNYEAQ. The ends lost 5 bases at V and 0 bases at J; junction bases unmatched: 11. The CDR3, as DNA: TGTGCCAGCAGCCATTTTAGCGGGGTGGGGTACCAAGAGACCCAGTACTTC. Its protein product is CASSHFSGVGYQETQYF.

This clone showed up just once. The V gene is TRBV7-2, the J gene TRBJ1-3; D might be TRBD1 (6 bases). Germline values: CDR1 SGHTA, CDR2 FQGNSA. V lost 2 bases to trimming and J lost 2 bases, with 16 bases between them. This CDR3 has 17 amino acids. The CDR3 DNA sequence: TGTGCCAGCAGCTTATACCCACAGGGTCTCCCTGGAAACACCATATATTTT. Amino acid sequence: CASSLYPQGLPGNTIYF.

J is TRBJ1-1 and V is TRBV4-1; 12 bases align to TRBD1. V dropped 4 bases and J dropped 4; count of bases not matched to a gene: 4. The CDR3 is 15 residues long. Germline CDR1 reads MGHRA; CDR2 reads YSYEKL. The CDR3 loop is CASSLGTGGRTEAFF. The CDR3 DNA is TGCGCCAGCAGCCTAGGGACAGGGGGCCGCACTGAAGCTTTCTTT.

The V gene is TRBV7-9, the J gene TRBJ2-1; 7 positions match TRBD1. The junction had 9 bases not matched to a gene; V was cut back by 5 bases and J by 2 bases. CDR1 and CDR2 (germline): SEHNR, FQNEAQ (reference sequence). There are 16 residues in the CDR3. The CDR3 coding sequence is TGTGCCAGCAGCGGTAGCGAAGGGGGCGCCTACAATGAGCAGTTCTTC. It is translated as CASSGSEGGAYNEQFF.

Points on this clone: The junction departs from the called germline gene at one end, perhaps through a read error. The rearrangement joins TRBV7-9 to TRBJ1-1, with 8 bases that match TRBD1. Germline loops: CDR1 SEHNR, CDR2 FQNEAQ (reference sequence). CDR3 length equals 18 residues. The CDR3 DNA reads TGTTCCAGCACCAAAGGCGGACAGGGTAAGGGAATGAACACTGAAGCTTTCTTT. Translation gives CSSTKGGQGKGMNTEAFF.

The CDR3 region has the DNA TGCGCCAGCAGCAAAGCAGGGGTTGAGGGGGAGACCCAGTACTTC. Protein product: CASSKAGVEGETQYF. The chain has TRBV5-1 and TRBJ2-5; D possibly corresponds to TRBD1 (6 bases). CDR3 length: 15 residues. In germline, CDR1 is SGHRS, CDR2 YFSETQ. The V gene lost 4 bases and the J gene lost 5 bases, with 18 bases spanning the gap.

V usage is TRBV19 and J usage is TRBJ1-2; weak D call: TRBD1 (5 bases). Trimming cost V 6 bases and J 6 bases, with 20 bases left between them. CDR1 LNHDA and CDR2 SQIVND come from the germline V gene (reference sequence). The CDR3 runs 15 residues. This chain's CDR3 is CASRGLGTMDDGYTF. The CDR3 DNA reads TGTGCCAGTAGGGGGCTGGGTACTATGGATGATGGCTACACCTTC. Complete variable domain (other parts from reference TRBV19 and TRBJ1-2): DGGITQSPKYLFRKEGQNVTLSCEQNLNHDAMYWYRQDPGQGLRLIYYSQIVNDFQKGDIAEGYSVSREKKESFPLTVTSAQKNPTAFYLCASRGLGTMDDGYTFGSGTRLTVV.

V gene TRBV9 combines with J gene TRBJ1-1; D possibly corresponds to TRBD1 (5 bases). The germline V gene has CDR1 SGDLS and CDR2 YYNGEE. There are 13 residues in the CDR3. V lost 6 bases and J 0 bases, leaving 9 bases between the germline ends. The CDR3 DNA reads as TGTGCCAGCACTAAGACAGTGAACACTGAAGCTTTCTTT. It encodes CASTKTVNTEAFF.

The chain employs TRBV9 and TRBJ1-4, with TRBD1 matching over 11 bases. Trimming cost V 4 bases and J 6 bases; bases outside gene matches: 5. Germline loops: CDR1 SGDLS, CDR2 YYNGEE. The CDR3 runs to 15 residues. This CDR3 reads CASSSGTGGYEKLFF. In DNA form, the CDR3 reads TGTGCCAGCAGCTCGGGGACAGGGGGTTATGAAAAACTGTTTTTT.

This clone was recorded once. This sequence joins TRBV7-6 and TRBJ2-2; 8 nucleotides align to TRBD2. The germline V gene has CDR1 SGHVS and CDR2 FNYEAQ. The CDR3 contains 18 residues. With 4 bases clipped from V and 0 bases from J, the junction kept 10 bases outside the gene matches. CDR3: CASSSGPGGSTNTGELFF. CDR3 coding DNA: TGTGCCAGCAGCTCCGGACCGGGGGGGTCCACGAACACCGGGGAGCTGTTTTTT.

This clone was picked up one time. This chain links TRBV5-4 with TRBJ1-1, with 7 bases lining up with TRBD1. There are 12 residues in the CDR3. V shed 4 bases and J 9 bases; nucleotides not matched to a gene: 6. Germline CDR1 and CDR2: SGHNT and YYREEE (reference sequence). The CDR3: CASSQQGDQAFF. DNA of the CDR3: TGTGCCAGCAGCCAGCAGGGGGATCAAGCTTTCTTT.

This chain joins TRBV5-1 and TRBJ2-1; D uncertain. Germline V gene sequence: CDR1 SGHRS, CDR2 YFSETQ. V lost 4 bases and J 6 bases, leaving 14 bases between the germline ends. CDR3 size: 14 residues. In DNA, the CDR3 is TGCGCCAGCAGCCCCACACGCCAGCGCAATGAGCAGTTCTTC. It yields the protein CASSPTRQRNEQFF.